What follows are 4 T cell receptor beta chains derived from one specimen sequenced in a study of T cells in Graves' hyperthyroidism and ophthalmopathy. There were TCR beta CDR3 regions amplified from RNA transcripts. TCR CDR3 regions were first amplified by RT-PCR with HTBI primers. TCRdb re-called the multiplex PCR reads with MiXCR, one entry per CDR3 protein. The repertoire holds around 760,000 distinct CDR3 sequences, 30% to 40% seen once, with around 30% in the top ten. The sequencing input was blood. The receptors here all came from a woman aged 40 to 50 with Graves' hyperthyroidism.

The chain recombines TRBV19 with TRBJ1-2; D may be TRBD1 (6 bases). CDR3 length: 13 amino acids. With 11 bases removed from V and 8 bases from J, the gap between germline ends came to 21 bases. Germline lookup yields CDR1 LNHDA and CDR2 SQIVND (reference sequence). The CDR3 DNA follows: TGTGCCTCAAGTAGGGGGTTTACGCGAGGCTACACCTTC. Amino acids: CASSRGFTRGYTF.

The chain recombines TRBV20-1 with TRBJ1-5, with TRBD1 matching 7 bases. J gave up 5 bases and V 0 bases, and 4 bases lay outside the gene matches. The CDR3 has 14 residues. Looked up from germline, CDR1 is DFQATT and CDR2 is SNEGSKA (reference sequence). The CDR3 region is CSAREGQLDQPQHF. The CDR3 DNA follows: TGCAGTGCTAGAGAGGGACAGCTTGATCAGCCCCAGCATTTT.

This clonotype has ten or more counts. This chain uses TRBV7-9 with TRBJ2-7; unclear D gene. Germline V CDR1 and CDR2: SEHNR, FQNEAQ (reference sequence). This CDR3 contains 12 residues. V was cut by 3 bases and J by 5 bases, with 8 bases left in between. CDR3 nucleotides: TGTGCCAGCAGCTTCCTAGGGAACGAGCAGTACTTC. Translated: CASSFLGNEQYF.

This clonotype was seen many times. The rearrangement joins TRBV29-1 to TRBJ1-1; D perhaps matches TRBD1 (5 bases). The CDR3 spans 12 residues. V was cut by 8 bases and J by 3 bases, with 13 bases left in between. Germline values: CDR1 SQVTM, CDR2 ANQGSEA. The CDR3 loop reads CSPQRGDTEAFF. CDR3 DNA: TGCAGCCCCCAGCGGGGGGACACTGAAGCTTTCTTT.